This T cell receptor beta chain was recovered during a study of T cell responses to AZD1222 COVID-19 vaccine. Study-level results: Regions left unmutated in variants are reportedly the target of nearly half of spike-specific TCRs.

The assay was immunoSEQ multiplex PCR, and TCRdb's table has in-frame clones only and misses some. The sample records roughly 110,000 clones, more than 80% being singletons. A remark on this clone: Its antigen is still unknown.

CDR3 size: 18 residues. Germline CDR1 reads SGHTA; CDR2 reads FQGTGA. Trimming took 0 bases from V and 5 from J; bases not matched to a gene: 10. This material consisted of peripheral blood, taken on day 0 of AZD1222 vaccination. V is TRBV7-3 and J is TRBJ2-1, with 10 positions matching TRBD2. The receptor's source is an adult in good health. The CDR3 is CASSLTPPSGSGNNEQFF. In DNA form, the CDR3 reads TGTGCCAGCAGCTTAACGCCCCCTAGCGGGAGTGGGAACAATGAGCAGTTCTTC.